The 2 T cell receptor beta chains below all came from one sample that was sequenced in a study of early T cells in non-severe SARS-CoV-2 infection (dated by TCRdb to the early 2020s). Library preparation employed 5' RACE. These reads were obtained on a NextSeq 500. TCRdb's own reprocessing of the public reads used fastp at Q25 and MiXCR and kept productive beta chains. Rows merge per CDR3 protein into single entries with the most common DNA and genes. The sample table contains 25,000 to 30,000 distinct CDR3 sequences; only one count was recorded for around 6.1% of them. Around 30% of the sample is taken by the ten largest. Sample: whole blood, taken at baseline. The receptor source for this set is an adult who was a healthcare worker with PCR-confirmed SARS-CoV-2 infection or an uninfected control (not recorded which).

This clonotype was observed many times. The chain recombines TRBV20-1 with TRBJ1-5; D is uncertain. This CDR3 is built from 18 residues. From germline, CDR1 is DFQATT and CDR2 SNEGSKA (reference sequence). V lost 3 bases and J 2 bases, leaving 23 bases between the germline ends. CDR3 DNA: TGCAGTGCTAGTTCCCAGGCCATCTCCTTTTATGGCAATCAGCCCCAGCATTTT. Translation gives CSASSQAISFYGNQPQHF.

This clonotype was detected ten times or more. The chain couples TRBV4-1 to TRBJ1-5; D uncertain. V was clipped by 4 bases and J by 4 bases, with 8 bases between them. The CDR3 extends over 13 amino acids. Per the germline V gene, CDR1 is MGHRA and CDR2 is YSYEKL. The CDR3 DNA is TGCGCCAGCAGCCCCTGGATTAATCAGCCCCAGCATTTT. It codes for CASSPWINQPQHF.